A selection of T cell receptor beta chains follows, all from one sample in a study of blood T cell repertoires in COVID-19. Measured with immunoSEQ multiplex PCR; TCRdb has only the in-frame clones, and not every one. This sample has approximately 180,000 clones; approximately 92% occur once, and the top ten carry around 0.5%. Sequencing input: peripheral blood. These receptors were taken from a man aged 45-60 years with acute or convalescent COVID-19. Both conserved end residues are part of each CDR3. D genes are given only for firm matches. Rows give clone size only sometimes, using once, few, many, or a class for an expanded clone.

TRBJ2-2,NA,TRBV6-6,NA,TGTGCCAGCAGTTTCCCGACTACCCGGTACACCGGGGAGCTGTTTTTT,CASSFPTTRYTGELFF
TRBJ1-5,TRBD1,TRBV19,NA,TGTGCCAGTAGTACCTGGGGACAGGGGAGGAGCAATCAGCCCCAGCATTTT,CASSTWGQGRSNQPQHF
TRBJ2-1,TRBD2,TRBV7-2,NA,TGTGCCAGCAGCCCTACCCTAGCGGGAGGTCACAATGAGCAGTTCTTC,CASSPTLAGGHNEQFF
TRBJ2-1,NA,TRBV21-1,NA,TGTGCCAGCAGCAACAAACCTAGCGGGGCCTACAATGAGCAGTTCTTC,CASSNKPSGAYNEQFF
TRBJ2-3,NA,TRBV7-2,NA,TGTGCCAGCAGCTCCGACAGAAAAGATACGCAGTATTTT,CASSSDRKDTQYF
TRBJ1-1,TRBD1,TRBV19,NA,TGTGCCAGTAGTAGACAGGGGGAAGCTTTCTTT,CASSRQGEAFF
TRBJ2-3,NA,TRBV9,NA,TGTGCCAGCAGCGTAGGCGCCAGGGGGGCAGATACGCAGTATTTT,CASSVGARGADTQYF
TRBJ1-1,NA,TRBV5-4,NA,TGTGCCAGCAGCTTGGACGGACTGGCCGCTTTCTTT,CASSLDGLAAFF
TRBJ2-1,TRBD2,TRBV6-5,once,TGTGCCAGCAGTTACATAGCGGGGGGGCAAAATGAGCAGTTCTTC,CASSYIAGGQNEQFF
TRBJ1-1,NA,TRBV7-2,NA,TGTGCCAGCAGCTTTTCGACATACACTGAAGCTTTCTTT,CASSFSTYTEAFF
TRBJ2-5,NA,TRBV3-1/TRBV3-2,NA,TGTGCCAGCAGCCTCGGGACTTCGCAAGAGACCCAGTACTTC,CASSLGTSQETQYF
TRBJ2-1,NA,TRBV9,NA,TGTGCCAGCAGCGCTATAGTGGGCGACTACAATGAGCAGTTCTTC,CASSAIVGDYNEQFF
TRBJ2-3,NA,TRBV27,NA,TGTGCCACTAGACCTTTCTGGCCTAGCGTTAGCACAGATACGCAGTATTTT,CATRPFWPSVSTDTQYF
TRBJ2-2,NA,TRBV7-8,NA,TGTGCCAGCAGCTTAGCGAGTAGCGGGGAGCTGTTTTTT,CASSLASSGELFF
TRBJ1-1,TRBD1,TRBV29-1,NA,TGCAGCGTTGCGGGACAGGGTTATACTGAAGCTTTCTTT,CSVAGQGYTEAFF
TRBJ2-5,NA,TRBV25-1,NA,TGTGCCAGCTCAAATCTGCGGGAGACCCAGTACTTC,CASSNLRETQYF
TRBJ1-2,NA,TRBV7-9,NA,TGTGCCAGCAGCTCCTCCCTCGGGAACTATGGCTACACCTTC,CASSSSLGNYGYTF
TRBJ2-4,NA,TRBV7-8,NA,TGTGCCAGCAGCCCCGCAGATTTCGTTCAGTACTTC,CASSPADFVQYF
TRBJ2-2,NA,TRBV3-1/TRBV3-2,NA,TGTGCCGGCAGTTCCCTTCTCACCGGGGAGCTGTTTTTT,CAGSSLLTGELFF
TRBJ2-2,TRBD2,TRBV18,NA,TGTGCCAGCTCGCCGCTGGCGGGGGGCGTCACCGGGGAGCTGTTTTTT,CASSPLAGGVTGELFF
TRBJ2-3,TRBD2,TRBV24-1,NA,TGTGCCACCAGTGACCCAGGACTAGCGGGAGAGAATACGCAGTATTTT,CATSDPGLAGENTQYF
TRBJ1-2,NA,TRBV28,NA,TGTGCCAGCAGCCCCAGGACAGACTATGGCTACACCTTC,CASSPRTDYGYTF
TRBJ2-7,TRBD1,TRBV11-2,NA,TGTGCCAGCAGCTTAGAGACAGGGTTCTACGAGCAGTACTTC,CASSLETGFYEQYF
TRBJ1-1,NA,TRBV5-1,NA,TGCGCCAGCAGCACCCCTGGGGGAGGCACTGAAGCTTTCTTT,CASSTPGGGTEAFF
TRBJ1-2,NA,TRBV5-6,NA,TGTGCCAGCAGCCCCCCCTACAGGGACGGTGGCTACACCTTC,CASSPPYRDGGYTF
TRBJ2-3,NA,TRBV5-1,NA,TGCGCCAGCAGCTTGGCTGTTGGTGGGGCAAACACAGATACGCAGTATTTT,CASSLAVGGANTDTQYF
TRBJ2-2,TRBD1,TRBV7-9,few,TGTGCCAGCAGCCGACACTCTGGACAGGTAGTCGGGGAGCTGTTTTTT,CASSRHSGQVVGELFF
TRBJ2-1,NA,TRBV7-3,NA,TGTGCCAGCAGCTTAGTTACTACTAATAAGGTTGAGCAGTTCTTC,CASSLVTTNKVEQFF
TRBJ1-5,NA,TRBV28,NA,TGTGCCAGCAGACCACAGGGTTTGCCCCAGCATTTT,CASRPQGLPQHF
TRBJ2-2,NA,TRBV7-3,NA,TGTGCCAGCAGCTTAATGGCAGGGACCGGGGAGCTGTTTTTT,CASSLMAGTGELFF
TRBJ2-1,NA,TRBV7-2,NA,TGTGCCAGCAGCTTAACTAGCTTCCTTGAGCAGTTCTTC,CASSLTSFLEQFF